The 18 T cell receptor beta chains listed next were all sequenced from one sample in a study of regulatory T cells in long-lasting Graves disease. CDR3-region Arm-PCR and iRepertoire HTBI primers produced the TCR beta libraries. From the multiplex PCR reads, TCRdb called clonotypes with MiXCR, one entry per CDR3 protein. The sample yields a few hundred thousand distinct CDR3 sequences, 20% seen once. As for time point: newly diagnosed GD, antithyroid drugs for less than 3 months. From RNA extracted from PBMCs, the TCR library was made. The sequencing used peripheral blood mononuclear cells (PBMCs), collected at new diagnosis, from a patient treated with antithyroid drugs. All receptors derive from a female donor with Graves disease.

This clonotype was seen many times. The CDR3 reads CSARDLGLAGETQYF. The CDR3 nucleotides are TGCAGTGCTAGAGATCTCGGACTAGCGGGAGAGACCCAGTACTTC. V usage is TRBV20-1 and J usage is TRBJ2-5, with 11 positions matching TRBD2. V lost 0 bases to trimming and J lost 4 bases; unmatched junction nucleotides: 4. The CDR3 runs to 15 residues. CDR1 DFQATT and CDR2 SNEGSKA come from the germline V gene (reference sequence).

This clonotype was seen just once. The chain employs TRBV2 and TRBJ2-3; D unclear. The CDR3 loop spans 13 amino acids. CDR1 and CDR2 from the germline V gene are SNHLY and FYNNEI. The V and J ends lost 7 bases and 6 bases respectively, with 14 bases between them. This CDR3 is CASTTGRWDTQYF. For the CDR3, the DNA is TGTGCCAGCACCACGGGTCGCTGGGATACGCAGTATTTT.

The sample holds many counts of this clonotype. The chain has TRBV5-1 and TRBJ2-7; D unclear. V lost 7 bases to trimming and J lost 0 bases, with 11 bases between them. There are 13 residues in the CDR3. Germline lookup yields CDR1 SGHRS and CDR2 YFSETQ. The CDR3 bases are TGCGCCAGCCGGGCGGTTAGCTCCTACGAGCAGTACTTC. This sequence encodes CASRAVSSYEQYF.

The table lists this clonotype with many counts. This chain's CDR3 is CASSPLGQGAYGYTF. The DNA for the CDR3 is TGTGCCAGCAGCCCCCTCGGACAGGGGGCTTATGGCTACACCTTC. The chain uses TRBV7-2 and TRBJ1-2, with 11 bases matching TRBD1. In germline, CDR1 is SGHTA, CDR2 FQGNSA. The CDR3 sequence is 15 residues long. The V segment lost 5 bases and the J segment 5 bases; nucleotides outside the gene matches: 7. Full variable domain (rest looked up from reference TRBV7-2 and TRBJ1-2): GAGVSQSPSNKVTEKGKDVELRCDPISGHTALYWYRQSLGQGLEFLIYFQGNSAPDKSGLPSDRFSAERTGGSVSTLTIQRTQQEDSAVYLCASSPLGQGAYGYTFGSGTRLTVV.

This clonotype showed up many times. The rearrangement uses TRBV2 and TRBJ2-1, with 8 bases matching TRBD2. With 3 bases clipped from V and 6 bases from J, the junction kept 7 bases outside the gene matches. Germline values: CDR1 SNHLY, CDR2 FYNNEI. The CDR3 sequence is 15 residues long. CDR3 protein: CASSDASGSRNEQFF. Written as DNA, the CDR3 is TGTGCCAGCAGTGATGCCAGCGGGAGCCGCAATGAGCAGTTCTTC.

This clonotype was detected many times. CDR3 sequence: CASSKPPGGAGELFF. CDR3 sequence (DNA): TGTGCCAGCAGTAAGCCCCCCGGGGGGGCCGGGGAGCTGTTTTTT. The chain uses TRBV6-1 and TRBJ2-2; the match to TRBD2 covers 8 bases. The trim removed 5 bases at V and 6 bases at J, leaving 8 bases unmatched. Germline CDR1 reads MNHNS; CDR2 reads SASEGT. The CDR3 extends over 15 amino acids.

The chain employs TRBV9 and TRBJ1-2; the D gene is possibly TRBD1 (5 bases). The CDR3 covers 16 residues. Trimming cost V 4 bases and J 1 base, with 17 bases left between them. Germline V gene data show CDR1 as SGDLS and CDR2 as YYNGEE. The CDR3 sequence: CASSPSMGVVNYGYTF. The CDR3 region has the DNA TGTGCCAGCAGCCCGAGCATGGGGGTAGTTAACTATGGCTACACCTTC.

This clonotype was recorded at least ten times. The CDR3 reads CASSESRGRDRRTDTQYF. CDR3 DNA: TGTGCCAGCAGTGAATCGAGGGGGAGGGACAGACGCACAGATACGCAGTATTTT. V and J are TRBV25-1 and TRBJ2-3; D is perhaps TRBD1 or TRBD2 (7 bases each). The CDR3 contains 18 residues. CDR1 and CDR2 (germline): MGHDK, SYGVNS. Trimming took 1 base from V and 1 from J, leaving 18 bases between them.

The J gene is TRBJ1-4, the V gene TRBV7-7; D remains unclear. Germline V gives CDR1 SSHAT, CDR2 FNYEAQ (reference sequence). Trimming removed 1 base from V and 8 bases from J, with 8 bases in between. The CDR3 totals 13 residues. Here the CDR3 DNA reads TGTGCCAGCAGCTTAGTTCAAGGGGAAAAACTGTTTTTT. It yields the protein CASSLVQGEKLFF.

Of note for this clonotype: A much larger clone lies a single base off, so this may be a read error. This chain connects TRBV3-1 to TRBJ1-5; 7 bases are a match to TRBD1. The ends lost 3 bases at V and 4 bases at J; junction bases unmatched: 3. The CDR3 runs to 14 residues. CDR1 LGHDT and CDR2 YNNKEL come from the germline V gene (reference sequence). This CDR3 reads CASSQEQGNQPQHF. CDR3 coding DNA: TGTGCCAGCAGCCAGGAACAGGGGAATCAGCCCCAGCATTTT.

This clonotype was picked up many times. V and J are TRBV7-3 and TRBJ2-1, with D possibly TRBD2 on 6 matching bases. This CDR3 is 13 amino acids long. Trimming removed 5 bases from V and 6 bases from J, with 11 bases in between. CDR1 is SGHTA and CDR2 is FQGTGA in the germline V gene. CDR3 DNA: TGTGCCAGCAGCGTAGACGGGGGCAATGAGCAGTTCTTC. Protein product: CASSVDGGNEQFF.

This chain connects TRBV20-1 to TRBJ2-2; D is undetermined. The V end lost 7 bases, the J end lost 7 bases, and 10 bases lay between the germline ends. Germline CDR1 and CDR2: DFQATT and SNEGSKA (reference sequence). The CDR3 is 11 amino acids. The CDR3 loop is CSVARFGELFF. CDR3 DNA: TGCAGTGTCGCCCGTTTCGGGGAGCTGTTTTTT.

The CDR3 protein is CSARELNTEAFF. The CDR3 DNA reads as TGCAGTGCTAGAGAGTTGAACACTGAAGCTTTCTTT. This chain connects TRBV20-1 to TRBJ1-1, with no clear D. Germline-derived CDR1 and CDR2 are DFQATT and SNEGSKA (reference sequence). The CDR3 runs 12 residues. Trimming stripped 0 bases from V and 0 bases from J, with 2 bases between.

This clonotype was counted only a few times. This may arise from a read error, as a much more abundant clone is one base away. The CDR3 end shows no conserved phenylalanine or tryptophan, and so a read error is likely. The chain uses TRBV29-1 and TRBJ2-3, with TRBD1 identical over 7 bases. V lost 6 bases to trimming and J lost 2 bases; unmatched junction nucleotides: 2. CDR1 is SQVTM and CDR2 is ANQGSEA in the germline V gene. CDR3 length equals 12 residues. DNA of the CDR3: TGCAGCGTAGGGACAGACACAGATACGCAGTATTCT. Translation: CSVGTDTDTQYS.

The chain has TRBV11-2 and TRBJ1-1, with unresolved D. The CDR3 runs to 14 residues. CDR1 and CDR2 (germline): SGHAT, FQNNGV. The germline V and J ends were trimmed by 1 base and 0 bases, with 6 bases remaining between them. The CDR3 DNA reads TGTGCCAGCAGCTTAGGTTCCCTGAACACTGAAGCTTTCTTT. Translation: CASSLGSLNTEAFF.

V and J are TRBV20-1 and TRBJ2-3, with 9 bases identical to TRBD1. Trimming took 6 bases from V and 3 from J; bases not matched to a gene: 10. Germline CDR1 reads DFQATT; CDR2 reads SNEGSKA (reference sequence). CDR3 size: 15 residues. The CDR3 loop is CSATKQGARTDTQYF. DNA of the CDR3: TGCAGTGCCACAAAACAGGGGGCGAGGACAGATACGCAGTATTTT.

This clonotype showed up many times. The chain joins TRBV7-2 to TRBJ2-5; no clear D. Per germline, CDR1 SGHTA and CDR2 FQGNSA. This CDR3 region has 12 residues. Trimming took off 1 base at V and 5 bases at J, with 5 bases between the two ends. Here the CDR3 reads CASSLGWETQYF. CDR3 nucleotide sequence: TGTGCCAGCAGCTTAGGATGGGAGACCCAGTACTTC.

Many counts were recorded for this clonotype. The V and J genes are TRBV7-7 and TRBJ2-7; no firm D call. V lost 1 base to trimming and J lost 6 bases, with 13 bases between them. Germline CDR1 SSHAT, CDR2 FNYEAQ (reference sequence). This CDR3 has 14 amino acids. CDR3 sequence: CASSLVAEFGEQYF. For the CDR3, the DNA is TGTGCCAGCAGCTTAGTCGCGGAGTTCGGCGAGCAGTACTTC. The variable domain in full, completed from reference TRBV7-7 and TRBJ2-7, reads GAGVSQSPRYKVTKRGQDVTLRCDPISSHATLYWYQQALGQGPEFLTYFNYEAQPDKSGLPSDRFSAERPEGSISTLTIQRTEQRDSAMYRCASSLVAEFGEQYFGPGTRLTVT.